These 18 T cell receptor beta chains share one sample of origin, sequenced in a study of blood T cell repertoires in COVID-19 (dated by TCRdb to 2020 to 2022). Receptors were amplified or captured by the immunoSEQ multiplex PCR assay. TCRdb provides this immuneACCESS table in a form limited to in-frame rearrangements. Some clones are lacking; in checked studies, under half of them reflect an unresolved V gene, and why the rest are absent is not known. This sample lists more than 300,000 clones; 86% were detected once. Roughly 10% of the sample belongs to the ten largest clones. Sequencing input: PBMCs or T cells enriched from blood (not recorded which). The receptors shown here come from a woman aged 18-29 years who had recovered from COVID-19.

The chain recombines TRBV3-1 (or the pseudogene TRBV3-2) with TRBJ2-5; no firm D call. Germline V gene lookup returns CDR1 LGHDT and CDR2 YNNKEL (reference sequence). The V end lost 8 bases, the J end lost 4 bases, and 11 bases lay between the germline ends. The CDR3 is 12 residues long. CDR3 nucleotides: TGTGCCAGCGGCCTTGGAGTAGAGACCCAGTACTTC. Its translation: CASGLGVETQYF.

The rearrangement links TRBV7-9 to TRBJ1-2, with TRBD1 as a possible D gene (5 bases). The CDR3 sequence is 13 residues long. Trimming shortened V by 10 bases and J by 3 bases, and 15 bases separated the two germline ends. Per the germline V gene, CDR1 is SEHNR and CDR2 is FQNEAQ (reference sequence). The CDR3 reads CATQMGGHYGYTF. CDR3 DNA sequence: TGTGCCACCCAGATGGGGGGTCACTATGGCTACACCTTC.

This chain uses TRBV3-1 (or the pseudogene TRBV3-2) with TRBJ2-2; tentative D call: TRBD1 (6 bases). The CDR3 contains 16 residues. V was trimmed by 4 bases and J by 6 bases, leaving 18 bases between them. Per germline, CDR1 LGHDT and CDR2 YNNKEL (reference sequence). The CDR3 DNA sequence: TGTGCCAGCAGCCCGACCGGGACACACCAATCCGGGGAGCTGTTTTTT. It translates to CASSPTGTHQSGELFF.

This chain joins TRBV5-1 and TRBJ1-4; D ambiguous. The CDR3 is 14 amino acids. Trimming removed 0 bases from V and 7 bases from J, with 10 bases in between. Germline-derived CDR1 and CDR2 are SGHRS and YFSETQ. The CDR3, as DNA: TGCGCCAGCAGCTTGGGCCAGGTTTTTGAAAAACTGTTTTTT. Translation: CASSLGQVFEKLFF.

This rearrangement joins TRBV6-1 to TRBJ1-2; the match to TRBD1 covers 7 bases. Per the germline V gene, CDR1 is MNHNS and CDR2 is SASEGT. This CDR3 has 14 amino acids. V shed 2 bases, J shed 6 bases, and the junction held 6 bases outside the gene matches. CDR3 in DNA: TGTGCCAGCAGTGAATTCAGGGGGGACGATGGCTACACCTTC. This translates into CASSEFRGDDGYTF.

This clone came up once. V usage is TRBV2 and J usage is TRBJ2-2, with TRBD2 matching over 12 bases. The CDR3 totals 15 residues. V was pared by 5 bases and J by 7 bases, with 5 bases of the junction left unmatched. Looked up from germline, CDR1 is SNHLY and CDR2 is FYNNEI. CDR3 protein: CASSLAGGRDGELFF. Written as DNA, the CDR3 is TGTGCCAGCAGTCTAGCGGGGGGGCGTGACGGGGAGCTGTTTTTT.

DNA of the CDR3: TGTGCCAGCAGCCAAGAAATAGCGGGAGGTTCAGATACGCAGTATTTT. This codes for CASSQEIAGGSDTQYF. The V gene is TRBV4-2, the J gene TRBJ2-3; TRBD2 agrees at 10 bases. With V trimmed by 0 bases and J by 4 bases, 4 bases remained unmatched. This CDR3 has 16 residues. Per the germline V gene, CDR1 is LGHNA and CDR2 is YNFKEQ.

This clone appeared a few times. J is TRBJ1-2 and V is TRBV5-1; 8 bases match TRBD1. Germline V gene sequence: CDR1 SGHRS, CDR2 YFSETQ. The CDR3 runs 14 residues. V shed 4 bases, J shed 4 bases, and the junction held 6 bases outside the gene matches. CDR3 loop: CASSKTGEAYGYTF. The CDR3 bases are TGCGCCAGCAGCAAGACAGGGGAAGCCTATGGCTACACCTTC.

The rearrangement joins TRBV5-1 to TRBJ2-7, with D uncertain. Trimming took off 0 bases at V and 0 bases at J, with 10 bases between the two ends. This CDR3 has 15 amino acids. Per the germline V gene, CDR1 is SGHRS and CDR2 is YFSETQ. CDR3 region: CASSLEQSSSYEQYF. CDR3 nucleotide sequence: TGCGCCAGCAGCTTGGAACAGTCGAGCTCCTACGAGCAGTACTTC.

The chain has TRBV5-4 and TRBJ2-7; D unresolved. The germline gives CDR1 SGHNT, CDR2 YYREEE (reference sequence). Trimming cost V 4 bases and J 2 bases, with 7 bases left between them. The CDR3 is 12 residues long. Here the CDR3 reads CASSRDTYEQYF. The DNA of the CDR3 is TGTGCCAGCAGCCGCGATACCTACGAGCAGTACTTC.

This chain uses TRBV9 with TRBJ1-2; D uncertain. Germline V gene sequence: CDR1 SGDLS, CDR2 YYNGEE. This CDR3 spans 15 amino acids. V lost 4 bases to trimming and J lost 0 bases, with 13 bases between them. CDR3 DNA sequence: TGTGCCAGCAGCCCCGGGGTGGTGGCTAACTATGGCTACACCTTC. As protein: CASSPGVVANYGYTF.

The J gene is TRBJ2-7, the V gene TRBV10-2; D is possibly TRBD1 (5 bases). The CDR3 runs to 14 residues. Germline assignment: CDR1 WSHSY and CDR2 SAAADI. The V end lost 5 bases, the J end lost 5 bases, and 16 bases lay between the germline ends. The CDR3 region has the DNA TGCGCCAGCAGTTGGGCAGGGAAGGGTAACGAGCAGTACTTC. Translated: CASSWAGKGNEQYF.

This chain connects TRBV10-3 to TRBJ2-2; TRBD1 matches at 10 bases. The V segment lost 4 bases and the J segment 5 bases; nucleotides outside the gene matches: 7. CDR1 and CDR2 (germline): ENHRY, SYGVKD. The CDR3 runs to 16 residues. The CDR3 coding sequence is TGTGCCATCAGTGGCTCGACAGGGGGCCTGACCGGGGAGCTGTTTTTT. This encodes CAISGSTGGLTGELFF.

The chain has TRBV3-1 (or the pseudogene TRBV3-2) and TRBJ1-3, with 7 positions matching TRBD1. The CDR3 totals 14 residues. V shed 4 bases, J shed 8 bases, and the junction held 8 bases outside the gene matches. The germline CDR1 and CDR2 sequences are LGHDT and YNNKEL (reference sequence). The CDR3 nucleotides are TGTGCCAGCAGCCTGAGACAGGGACTGGACACCATATATTTT. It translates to CASSLRQGLDTIYF.

The CDR3 region has the DNA TGTGCCAGTAGTGTTCAGGGTGTTTTCAATCAGCCCCAGCATTTT. Protein product: CASSVQGVFNQPQHF. V gene TRBV19 combines with J gene TRBJ1-5; TRBD1 is a possible D gene (5 bases). Trimming shortened V by 5 bases and J by 3 bases, and 14 bases separated the two germline ends. Germline V gene data show CDR1 as LNHDA and CDR2 as SQIVND (reference sequence). The CDR3 extends over 15 amino acids.

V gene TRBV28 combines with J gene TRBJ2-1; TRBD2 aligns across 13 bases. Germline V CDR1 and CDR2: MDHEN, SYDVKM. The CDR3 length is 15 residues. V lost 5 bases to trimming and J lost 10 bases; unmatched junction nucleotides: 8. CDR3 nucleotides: TGTGCCAGCAGTCCTACTAGCGGGAGGGCCAGAGAGCAGTTCTTC. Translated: CASSPTSGRAREQFF.

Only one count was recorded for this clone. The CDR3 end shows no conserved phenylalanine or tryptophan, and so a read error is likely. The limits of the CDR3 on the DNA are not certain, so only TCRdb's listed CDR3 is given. CDR3 region: CASSYGTVSR. The chain uses TRBV12-3 or TRBV12-4 and TRBJ1-4; the D call in the table, TRBD1, was not verified against the DNA. The CDR3 contains 10 residues when both ends are counted.

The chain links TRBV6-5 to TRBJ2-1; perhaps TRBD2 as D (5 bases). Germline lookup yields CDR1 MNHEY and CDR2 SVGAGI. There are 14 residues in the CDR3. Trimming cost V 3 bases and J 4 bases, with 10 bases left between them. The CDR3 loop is CASSYSRAYNEQFF. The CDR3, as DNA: TGTGCCAGCAGTTATTCGAGGGCTTACAATGAGCAGTTCTTC.